This T cell receptor (beta chain) appears in the sequencing data of a study of T-cell memory formation after mild COVID-19. The V end lost 3 bases, the J end lost 7 bases, and 7 bases lay between the germline ends. The CDR3 totals 13 residues. Regarding this clonotype: Its antigen is still unknown.

Study conclusions and caveats: Contracting clones from day 15 to 85 had balanced CD4/CD8; later expanders favoured CD4+. The pre-infection memory compartment contained some responding clones, suggesting cross-reactive memory joined. CD4+ contracting clones were found mainly in CM and EM, and CD8+ ones in EMRA.

Via MiXCR, TCRdb re-called the 5' RACE reads, giving one row per CDR3 protein. The repertoire holds a few hundred thousand distinct CDR3 sequences, with more than 20% as singletons. Sample: PBMCs or a T cell subset sorted from them (not recorded which). The V and J genes are TRBV12-3 or TRBV12-4 and TRBJ1-6; unclear D gene. The origin of this receptor is an adult woman who had mild COVID-19 (a few samples of this study predate the infection). Cell type and time point are not known. CDR3 DNA: TGTGCCAGCAGTTTTCAGAGGAATTCACCCCTCCACTTT. It translates to CASSFQRNSPLHF.